This passage covers 14 T cell receptor beta chains from one sample sequenced in a study of early T cells in non-severe SARS-CoV-2 infection. TCRdb reanalysed the 5' RACE reads using MiXCR and keeps one entry per CDR3 protein. This sample has 25,000 to 35,000 distinct CDR3 sequences, with around 7% found just once. Sequenced material: whole blood. Receptors were obtained from an adult who was a healthcare worker with PCR-confirmed SARS-CoV-2 infection or an uninfected control (not recorded which).

This clonotype was seen many times. V usage is TRBV10-3 and J usage is TRBJ2-7; D may be TRBD2 (5 bases). V dropped 4 bases and J dropped 2 bases, with 18 bases sitting between them. The germline V gene encodes CDR1 ENHRY and CDR2 SYGVKD. The CDR3 length is 16 residues. The CDR3 spells CAISADWTPSAYEQYF. The CDR3 bases are TGTGCCATCAGTGCAGATTGGACTCCGAGCGCCTACGAGCAGTACTTC.

The gene calls are TRBV19 and TRBJ2-7; 11 nucleotides agree with TRBD2. V lost 3 bases to trimming and J lost 4 bases; unmatched junction nucleotides: 5. The CDR3 totals 15 residues. Germline V gene sequence: CDR1 LNHDA, CDR2 SQIVND (reference sequence). Here the CDR3 reads CASSMGLAAHYEQYF. CDR3 nucleotide sequence: TGTGCCAGTAGTATGGGACTAGCGGCACATTACGAGCAGTACTTC.

This clonotype was seen ten or more times. V and J are TRBV12-3 or TRBV12-4 and TRBJ2-7, with 9 bases aligning to TRBD1. The CDR3 totals 15 residues. After removal of 5 bases from V and 1 base from J, the junction contained 6 bases not matched to a gene. CDR3 sequence: CASSPRTGESYEQYF. CDR3 DNA: TGTGCCAGCAGTCCTCGGACAGGGGAGTCCTACGAGCAGTACTTC.

This clonotype was seen ten or more times. V gene TRBV12-3 or TRBV12-4 combines with J gene TRBJ1-6; D not certain. The CDR3 is 12 amino acids. Trimming pared 7 bases from V and 10 bases from J, leaving 11 bases between. CDR3 bases: TGTGCCAGCACCCTAGGCGGCTCACCCCTCCACTTT. Protein product: CASTLGGSPLHF.

This clonotype came up many times. This chain links TRBV7-9 with TRBJ2-7, with 9 bases identical to TRBD1. Trimming cost V 2 bases and J 0 bases; bases outside gene matches: 5. The CDR3 consists of 16 residues. Germline CDR1 and CDR2: SEHNR and FQNEAQ (reference sequence). The CDR3 sequence: CASSLSPGQGSYEQYF. Here the CDR3 DNA reads TGTGCCAGCAGCTTATCCCCGGGACAGGGCTCCTACGAGCAGTACTTC.

This clonotype was detected only a few times. The chain uses TRBV20-1 and TRBJ2-7; no clear D gene. Germline values: CDR1 DFQATT, CDR2 SNEGSKA (reference sequence). The CDR3 is made up of 10 amino acids. The V end lost 8 bases, the J end lost 4 bases, and 9 bases lay between the germline ends. The CDR3 sequence is CSTTEYEQYF. Here the CDR3 DNA reads TGCAGTACTACAGAGTACGAGCAGTACTTC.

The table lists this clonotype with many counts. The V call is TRBV27, the J call TRBJ2-5, with D perhaps TRBD1 (6 bases). Germline lookup yields CDR1 MNHEY and CDR2 SMNVEV (reference sequence). V shed 2 bases and J shed 2 bases, with 24 bases lying between them. CDR3 length: 19 amino acids. The CDR3 DNA follows: TGTGCCAGCAGTTTACTCCGACAGGACCCATTCGATTCACAAGAGACCCAGTACTTC. This gives the protein CASSLLRQDPFDSQETQYF.

Comments on this clonotype: A much larger clone differs from this one at a single base, so this may be a read error. J is TRBJ1-1 and V is TRBV30; D may be TRBD1 (5 bases). The CDR3 is 15 amino acids. With 3 bases removed from V and 0 bases from J, the gap between germline ends came to 14 bases. From germline, CDR1 is GTSNPN and CDR2 SVGIG (reference sequence). The CDR3 loop is CAWRKGDQLNTEAFF. CDR3 DNA: TGTGCCTGGAGGAAAGGGGACCAATTGAACACTGAAGCTTTCTTT.

This clonotype was detected many times. V is TRBV14 and J is TRBJ2-5, with TRBD1 as a possible D gene (5 bases). Germline V gene sequence: CDR1 SGHDN, CDR2 FVKESK. The ends were cut back, 0 bases at V and 0 bases at J, with 8 bases in the middle. The CDR3 loop spans 15 amino acids. The CDR3 sequence: CASSQDQGYQETQYF. CDR3 DNA: TGTGCCAGCAGCCAAGACCAGGGCTACCAAGAGACCCAGTACTTC.

In this sample, this clonotype turned up many times. J is TRBJ2-2 and V is TRBV14, with D unclear. Trimming stripped 1 base from V and 4 bases from J, with 7 bases between. The CDR3 totals 14 residues. Per germline, CDR1 SGHDN and CDR2 FVKESK. The CDR3 DNA reads as TGTGCCAGCAGCCAAGGTCGGAGCACCGGGGAGCTGTTTTTT. The encoded protein is CASSQGRSTGELFF.

This clonotype was recorded many times. The chain carries TRBV6-6 and TRBJ2-1; D remains unclear. This CDR3 contains 15 residues. Trimming took off 2 bases at V and 8 bases at J, with 16 bases between the two ends. Per the germline V gene, CDR1 is MNHNY and CDR2 is SVGAGI (reference sequence). The CDR3 nucleotides are TGTGCCAGCAGTTACGATATAGGGAAAGGAGATGAGCAGTTCTTC. It codes for CASSYDIGKGDEQFF.

In this sample, this clonotype turned up many times. The chain joins TRBV20-1 to TRBJ2-3; 9 bases agree with TRBD2. CDR1 and CDR2 (germline): DFQATT, SNEGSKA (reference sequence). This CDR3 comprises 14 residues. With V trimmed by 5 bases and J by 1 base, 4 bases remained unmatched. CDR3 nucleotide sequence: TGCAGTGCTGTGCGGGAGGGCGGCACAGATACGCAGTATTTT. As protein: CSAVREGGTDTQYF.

This clonotype occurred many times. This sequence joins TRBV11-2 and TRBJ2-4; unclear D gene. Germline V lookup: CDR1 SGHAT, CDR2 FQNNGV. V lost 1 base, J lost 6 bases, and 10 bases lay in between. CDR3 length: 14 residues. CDR3 protein: CASSLALGLNIQYF. The CDR3 nucleotides read TGTGCCAGCAGCTTAGCATTAGGGTTAAACATTCAGTACTTC.

This chain connects TRBV27 to TRBJ2-7; D possibly corresponds to TRBD2 (6 bases). There are 12 residues in the CDR3. V was trimmed by 3 bases and J by 6 bases, leaving 9 bases between them. CDR1 and CDR2 (germline): MNHEY, SMNVEV (reference sequence). CDR3 residues: CASSFVGGEQYF. For the CDR3, the DNA is TGTGCCAGCAGTTTCGTCGGGGGCGAGCAGTACTTC.